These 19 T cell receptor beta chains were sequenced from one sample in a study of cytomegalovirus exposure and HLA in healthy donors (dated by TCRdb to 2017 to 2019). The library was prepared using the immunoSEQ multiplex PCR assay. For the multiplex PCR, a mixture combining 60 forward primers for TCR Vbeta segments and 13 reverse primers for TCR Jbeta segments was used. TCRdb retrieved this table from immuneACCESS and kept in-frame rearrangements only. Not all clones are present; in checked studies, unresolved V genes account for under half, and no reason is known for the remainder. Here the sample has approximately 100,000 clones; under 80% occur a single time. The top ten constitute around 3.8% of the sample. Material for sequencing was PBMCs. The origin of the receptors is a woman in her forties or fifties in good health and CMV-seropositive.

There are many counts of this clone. The CDR3 here is CASSRDRVGSGNTIYF. The CDR3 DNA reads as TGTGCCAGCTCAAGAGACAGGGTTGGGTCTGGAAACACCATATATTTT. The chain has TRBV18 and TRBJ1-3, with 7 bases fitting TRBD1. Trimming cost V 5 bases and J 1 base; bases outside gene matches: 8. This CDR3 region has 16 residues. Germline-derived CDR1 and CDR2 are KGHSH and LQKENI.

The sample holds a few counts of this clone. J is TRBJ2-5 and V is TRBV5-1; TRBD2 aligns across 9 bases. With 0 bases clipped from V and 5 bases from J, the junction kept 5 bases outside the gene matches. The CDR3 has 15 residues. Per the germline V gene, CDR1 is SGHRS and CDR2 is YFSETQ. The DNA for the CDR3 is TGCGCCAGCAGCTTGGAAGGACTAGCGTGGGAGACCCAGTACTTC. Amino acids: CASSLEGLAWETQYF.

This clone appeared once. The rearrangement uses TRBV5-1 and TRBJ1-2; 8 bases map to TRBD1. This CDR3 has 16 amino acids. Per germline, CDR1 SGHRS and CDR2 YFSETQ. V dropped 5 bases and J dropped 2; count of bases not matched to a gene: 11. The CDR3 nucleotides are TGCGCCAGCAGACTAGAACGGACAGGGCGGAACTATGGCTACACCTTC. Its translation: CASRLERTGRNYGYTF.

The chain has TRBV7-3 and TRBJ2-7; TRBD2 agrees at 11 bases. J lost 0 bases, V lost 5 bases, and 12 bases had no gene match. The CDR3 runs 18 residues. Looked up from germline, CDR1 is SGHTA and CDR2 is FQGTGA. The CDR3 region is CASSPRTVLAGDSYEQYF. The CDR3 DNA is TGTGCCAGCAGCCCTAGGACCGTACTAGCGGGGGACTCCTACGAGCAGTACTTC. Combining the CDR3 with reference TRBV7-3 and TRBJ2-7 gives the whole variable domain GAGVSQTPSNKVTEKGKYVELRCDPISGHTALYWYRQSLGQGPEFLIYFQGTGAADDSGLPNDRFFAVRPEGSVSTLKIQRTERGDSAVYLCASSPRTVLAGDSYEQYFGPGTRLTVT.

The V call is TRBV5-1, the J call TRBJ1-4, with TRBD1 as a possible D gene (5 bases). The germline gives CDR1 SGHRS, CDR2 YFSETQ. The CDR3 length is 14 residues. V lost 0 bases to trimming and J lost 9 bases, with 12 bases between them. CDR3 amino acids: CASSLDQGGKKLFF. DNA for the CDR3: TGCGCCAGCAGCTTGGACCAGGGCGGGAAAAAACTGTTTTTT.

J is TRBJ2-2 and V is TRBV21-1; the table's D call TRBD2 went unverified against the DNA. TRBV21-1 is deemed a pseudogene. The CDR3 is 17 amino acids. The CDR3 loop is CASSARGSGSYTGELFF. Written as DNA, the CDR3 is TGTGCCAGCAGCGCCCGGGGTAGCGGGAGTTACACCGGGGAGCTGTTTTTT.

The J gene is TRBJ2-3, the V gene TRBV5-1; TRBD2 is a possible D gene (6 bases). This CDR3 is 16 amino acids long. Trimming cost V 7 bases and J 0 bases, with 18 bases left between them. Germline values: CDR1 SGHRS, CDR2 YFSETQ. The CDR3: CASSNRELTSTDTQYF. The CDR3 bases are TGCGCCAGCTCTAACCGGGAGCTCACTAGCACAGATACGCAGTATTTT.

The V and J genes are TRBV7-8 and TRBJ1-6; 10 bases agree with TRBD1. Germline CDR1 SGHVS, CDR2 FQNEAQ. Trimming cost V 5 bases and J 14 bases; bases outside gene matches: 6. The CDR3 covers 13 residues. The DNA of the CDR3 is TGTGCCAGCAGCCAGGACAGGGGGTCAACCCTCCACTTT. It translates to CASSQDRGSTLHF.

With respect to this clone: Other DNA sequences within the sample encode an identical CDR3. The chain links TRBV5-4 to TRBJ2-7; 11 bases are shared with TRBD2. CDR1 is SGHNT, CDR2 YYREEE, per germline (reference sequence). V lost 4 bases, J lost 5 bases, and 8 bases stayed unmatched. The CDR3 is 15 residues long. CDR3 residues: CASSPRLAGQHEQYF. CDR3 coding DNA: TGTGCCAGCAGCCCTCGACTAGCGGGGCAACACGAGCAGTACTTC.

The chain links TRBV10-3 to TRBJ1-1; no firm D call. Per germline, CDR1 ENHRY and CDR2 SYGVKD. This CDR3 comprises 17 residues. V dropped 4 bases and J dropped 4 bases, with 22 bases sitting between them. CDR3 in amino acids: CAISAHKNGAGGTEAFF. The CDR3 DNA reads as TGTGCCATCAGTGCGCATAAGAATGGTGCCGGAGGCACTGAAGCTTTCTTT.

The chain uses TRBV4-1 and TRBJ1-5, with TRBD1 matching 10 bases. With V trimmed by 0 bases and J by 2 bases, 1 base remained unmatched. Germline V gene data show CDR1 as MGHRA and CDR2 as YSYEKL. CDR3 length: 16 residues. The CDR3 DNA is TGCGCCAGCAGCCAAGATGGGACAGGGGGCAATCAGCCCCAGCATTTT. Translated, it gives CASSQDGTGGNQPQHF.

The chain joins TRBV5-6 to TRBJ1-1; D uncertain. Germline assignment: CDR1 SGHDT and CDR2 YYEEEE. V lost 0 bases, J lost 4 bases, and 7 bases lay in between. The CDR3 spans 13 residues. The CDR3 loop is CASSLEGSTEAFF. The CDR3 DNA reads TGTGCCAGCAGCTTGGAAGGGAGCACTGAAGCTTTCTTT.

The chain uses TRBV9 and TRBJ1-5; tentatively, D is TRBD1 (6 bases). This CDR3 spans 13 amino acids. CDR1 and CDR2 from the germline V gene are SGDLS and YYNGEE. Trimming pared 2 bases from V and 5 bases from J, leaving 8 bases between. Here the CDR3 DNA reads TGTGCCAGCAGCGTCCAGGGGCATCAGCCCCAGCATTTT. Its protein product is CASSVQGHQPQHF. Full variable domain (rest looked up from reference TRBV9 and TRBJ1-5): DSGVTQTPKHLITATGQRVTLRCSPRSGDLSVYWYQQSLDQGLQFLIQYYNGEERAKGNILERFSAQQFPDLHSELNLSSLELGDSALYFCASSVQGHQPQHFGDGTRLSIL.

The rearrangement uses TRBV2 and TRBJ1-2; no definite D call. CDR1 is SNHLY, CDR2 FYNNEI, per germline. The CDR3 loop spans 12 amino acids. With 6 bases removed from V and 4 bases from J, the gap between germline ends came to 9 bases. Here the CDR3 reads CASRDSAYGYTF. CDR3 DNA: TGTGCCAGCAGGGACTCGGCCTATGGCTACACCTTC.

The CDR3 is CASSVVGQGLETQYF. CDR3 in DNA: TGTGCCAGCAGCGTAGTGGGGCAGGGGCTAGAGACCCAGTACTTC. This rearrangement joins TRBV9 to TRBJ2-5, with D possibly being TRBD1 (6 bases). V shed 0 bases and J shed 4 bases, with 13 bases lying between them. Germline V gives CDR1 SGDLS, CDR2 YYNGEE. The CDR3 runs 15 residues.

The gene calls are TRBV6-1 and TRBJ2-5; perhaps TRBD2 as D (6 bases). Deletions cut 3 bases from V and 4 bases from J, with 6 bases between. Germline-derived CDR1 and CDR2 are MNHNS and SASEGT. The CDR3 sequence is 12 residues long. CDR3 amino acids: CASSEGGETQYF. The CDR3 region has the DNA TGTGCCAGCAGTGAGGGAGGAGAGACCCAGTACTTC.

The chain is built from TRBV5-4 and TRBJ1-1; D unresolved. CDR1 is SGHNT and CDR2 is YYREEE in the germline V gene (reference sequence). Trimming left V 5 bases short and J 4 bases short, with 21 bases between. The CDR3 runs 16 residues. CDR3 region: CASSLVPDKRGTEAFF. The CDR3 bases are TGTGCCAGCAGTTTAGTCCCTGACAAACGGGGCACTGAAGCTTTCTTT.

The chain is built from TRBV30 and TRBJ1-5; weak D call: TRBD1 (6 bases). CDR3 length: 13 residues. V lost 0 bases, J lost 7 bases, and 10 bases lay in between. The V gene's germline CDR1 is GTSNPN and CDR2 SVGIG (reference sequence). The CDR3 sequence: CAWSVQGPQPQHF. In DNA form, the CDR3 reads TGTGCCTGGAGTGTACAGGGCCCCCAGCCCCAGCATTTT.

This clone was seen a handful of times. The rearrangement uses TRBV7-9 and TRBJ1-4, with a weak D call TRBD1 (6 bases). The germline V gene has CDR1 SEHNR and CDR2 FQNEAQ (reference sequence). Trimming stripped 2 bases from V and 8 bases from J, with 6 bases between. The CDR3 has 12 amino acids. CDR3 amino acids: CASSLQGEKLFF. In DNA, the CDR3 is TGTGCCAGCAGCTTACAGGGGGAAAAACTGTTTTTT.